In this sample, the clone carrying this TCR beta chain turned up many times. The target antigen is unknown. The source of the sample is a study of molecular identifiers for immune sequencing clone quantification. It was with previously described methods and listed TCR primers that bulk TCR libraries were made. One entry per CDR3 protein results from TCRdb running MiXCR on the PCR reads. The repertoire holds about 510,000 distinct CDR3 sequences, with about 25% as singletons. Study-level results: Spiked TCR RNA from one Jurkat cell reportedly showed up when mixed among one million naive cells. Whereas clones above 20 RNA copies held under 1% of naive-cell molecules, they held over 97% of effector molecules.

Germline trimming cut 5 bases from V and 10 bases from J; bases unmatched to any gene: 7. The CDR3 covers 13 residues. From germline, CDR1 is SEHNR and CDR2 FQNEAQ (reference sequence). The rearrangement links TRBV7-9 to TRBJ2-7, with 11 bases identical to TRBD1. This receptor was obtained from a human donor in good health. Some libraries in this study had Jurkat cell RNA spiked in. The sequencing sample was made of naive CD8+ T cells from blood, with Jurkat cell RNA spiked in. Sample subset: FACS-sorted CD8+CD4-CCR7+CD45RA+ naive T cells. CDR3 coding DNA: TGTGCCAGCAGCCGACGGGACAGGGGGTTCCAGTACTTC. Amino acids: CASSRRDRGFQYF.